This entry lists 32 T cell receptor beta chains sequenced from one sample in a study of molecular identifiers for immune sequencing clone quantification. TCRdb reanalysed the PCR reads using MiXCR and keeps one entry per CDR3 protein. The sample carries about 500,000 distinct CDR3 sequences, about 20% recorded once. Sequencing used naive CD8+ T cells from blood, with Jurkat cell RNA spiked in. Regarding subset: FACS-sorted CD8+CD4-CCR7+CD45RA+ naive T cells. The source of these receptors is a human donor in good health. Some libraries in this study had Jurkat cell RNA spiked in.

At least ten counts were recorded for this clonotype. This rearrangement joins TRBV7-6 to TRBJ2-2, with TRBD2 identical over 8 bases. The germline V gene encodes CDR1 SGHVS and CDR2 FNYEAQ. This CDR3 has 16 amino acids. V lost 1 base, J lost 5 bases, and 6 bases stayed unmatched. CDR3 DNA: TGTGCCAGCAGCTTAGGAGGCGGGAGGTTTACCGGGGAGCTGTTTTTT. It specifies CASSLGGGRFTGELFF.

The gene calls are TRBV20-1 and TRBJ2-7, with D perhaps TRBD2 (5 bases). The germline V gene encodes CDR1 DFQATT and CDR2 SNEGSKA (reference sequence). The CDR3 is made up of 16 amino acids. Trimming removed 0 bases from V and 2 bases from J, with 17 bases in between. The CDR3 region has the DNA TGCAGTGCTAGAGATCCCGGACTTCACGGGGCCTACGAGCAGTACTTC. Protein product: CSARDPGLHGAYEQYF.

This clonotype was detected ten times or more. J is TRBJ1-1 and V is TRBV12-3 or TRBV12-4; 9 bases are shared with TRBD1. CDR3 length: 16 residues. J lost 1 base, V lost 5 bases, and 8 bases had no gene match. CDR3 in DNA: TGTGCCAGCAGTCCCCGGGACAGGGTTTGGAACACTGAAGCTTTCTTT. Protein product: CASSPRDRVWNTEAFF.

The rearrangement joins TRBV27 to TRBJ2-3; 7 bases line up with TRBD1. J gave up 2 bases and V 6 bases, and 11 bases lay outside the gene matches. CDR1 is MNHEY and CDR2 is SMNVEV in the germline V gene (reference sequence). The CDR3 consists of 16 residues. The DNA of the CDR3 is TGTGCCAGCAGACGGCGGACAGGAGAACTCACAGATACGCAGTATTTT. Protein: CASRRRTGELTDTQYF.

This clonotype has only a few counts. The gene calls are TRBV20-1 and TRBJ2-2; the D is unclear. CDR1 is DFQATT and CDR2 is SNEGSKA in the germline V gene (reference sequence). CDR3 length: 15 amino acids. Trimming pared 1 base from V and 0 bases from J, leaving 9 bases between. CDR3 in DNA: TGCAGTGCTAGAGTGGGTGGGACGAACACCGGGGAGCTGTTTTTT. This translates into CSARVGGTNTGELFF.

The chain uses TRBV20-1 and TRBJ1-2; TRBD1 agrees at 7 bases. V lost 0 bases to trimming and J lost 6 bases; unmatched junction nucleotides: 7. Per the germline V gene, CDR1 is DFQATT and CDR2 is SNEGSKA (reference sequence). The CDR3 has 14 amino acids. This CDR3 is CSARDMWDSDGYTF. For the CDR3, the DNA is TGCAGTGCTAGAGATATGTGGGACAGCGATGGCTACACCTTC.

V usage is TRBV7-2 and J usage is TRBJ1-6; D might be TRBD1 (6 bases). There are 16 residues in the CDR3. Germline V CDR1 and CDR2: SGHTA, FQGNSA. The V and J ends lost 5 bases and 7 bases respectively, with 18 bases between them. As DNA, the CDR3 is TGTGCCAGCAGCCCCTGGGAGACAGGAGAAAATTCACCCCTCCACTTT. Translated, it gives CASSPWETGENSPLHF.

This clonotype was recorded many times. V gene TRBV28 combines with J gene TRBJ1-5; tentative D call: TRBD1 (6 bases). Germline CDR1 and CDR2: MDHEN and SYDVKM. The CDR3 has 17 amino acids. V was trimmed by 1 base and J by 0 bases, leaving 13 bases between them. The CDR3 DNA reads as TGTGCCAGCAGTTTATTAAACAGGGTCGGTAGCAATCAGCCCCAGCATTTT. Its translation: CASSLLNRVGSNQPQHF. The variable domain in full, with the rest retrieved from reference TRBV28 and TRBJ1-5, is DVKVTQSSRYLVKRTGEKVFLECVQDMDHENMFWYRQDPGLGLRLIYFSYDVKMKEKGDIPEGYSVSREKKERFSLILESASTNQTSMYLCASSLLNRVGSNQPQHFGDGTRLSIL.

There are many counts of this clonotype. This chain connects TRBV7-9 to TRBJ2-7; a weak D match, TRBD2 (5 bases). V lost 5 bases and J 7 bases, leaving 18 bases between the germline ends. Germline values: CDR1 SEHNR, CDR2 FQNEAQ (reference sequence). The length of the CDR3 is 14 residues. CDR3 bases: TGTGCCAGCAGCCCCCCAGGAGAGGGAAGAGAGCAGTACTTC. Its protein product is CASSPPGEGREQYF.

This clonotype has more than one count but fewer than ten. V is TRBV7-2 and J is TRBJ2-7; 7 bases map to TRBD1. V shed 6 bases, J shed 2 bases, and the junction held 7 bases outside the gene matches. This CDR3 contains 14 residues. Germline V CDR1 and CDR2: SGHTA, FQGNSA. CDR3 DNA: TGTGCCAGCAGGGGGACAGATCCTACCTACGAGCAGTACTTC. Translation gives CASRGTDPTYEQYF.

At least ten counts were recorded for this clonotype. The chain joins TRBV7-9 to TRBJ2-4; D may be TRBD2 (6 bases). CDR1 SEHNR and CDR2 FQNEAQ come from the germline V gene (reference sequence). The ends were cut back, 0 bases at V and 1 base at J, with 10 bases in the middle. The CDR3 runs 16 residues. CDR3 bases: TGTGCCAGCAGCTTAGCGGAGGGCTCGGCCAAAAACATTCAGTACTTC. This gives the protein CASSLAEGSAKNIQYF.

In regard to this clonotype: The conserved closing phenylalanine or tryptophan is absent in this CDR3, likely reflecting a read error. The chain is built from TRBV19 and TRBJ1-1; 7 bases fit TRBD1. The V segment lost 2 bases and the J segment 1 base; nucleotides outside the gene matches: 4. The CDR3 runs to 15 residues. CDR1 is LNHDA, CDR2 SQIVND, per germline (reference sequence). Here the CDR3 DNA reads TGTGCCAGTAGTATAACAGGGGCTACGAACACTGAAGCTTTCTCT. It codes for CASSITGATNTEAFS.

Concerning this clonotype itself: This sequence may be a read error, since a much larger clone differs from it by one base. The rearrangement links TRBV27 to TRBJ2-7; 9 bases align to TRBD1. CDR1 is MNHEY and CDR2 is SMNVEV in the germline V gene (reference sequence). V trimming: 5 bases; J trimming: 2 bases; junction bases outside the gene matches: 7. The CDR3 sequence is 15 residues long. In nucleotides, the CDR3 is TGTGCCAGCAGTCGAACGGGACAGGGAGCCTACGAGCAGTACTTC. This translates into CASSRTGQGAYEQYF.

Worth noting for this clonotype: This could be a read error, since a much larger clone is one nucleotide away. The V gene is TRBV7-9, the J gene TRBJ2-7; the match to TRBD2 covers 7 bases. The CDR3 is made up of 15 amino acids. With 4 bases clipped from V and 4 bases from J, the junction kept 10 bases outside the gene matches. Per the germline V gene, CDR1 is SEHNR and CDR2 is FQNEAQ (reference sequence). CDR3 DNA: TGTGCCAGCAGCTCCACGGGCGGGGGTAGGTACGAGCAGTACTTC. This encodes CASSSTGGGRYEQYF.

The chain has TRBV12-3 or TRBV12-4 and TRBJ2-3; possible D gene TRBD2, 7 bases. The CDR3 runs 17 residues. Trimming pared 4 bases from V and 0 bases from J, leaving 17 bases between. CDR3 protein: CASSWVGGPFSTDTQYF. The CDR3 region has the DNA TGTGCCAGCAGTTGGGTGGGGGGGCCCTTTAGCACAGATACGCAGTATTTT.

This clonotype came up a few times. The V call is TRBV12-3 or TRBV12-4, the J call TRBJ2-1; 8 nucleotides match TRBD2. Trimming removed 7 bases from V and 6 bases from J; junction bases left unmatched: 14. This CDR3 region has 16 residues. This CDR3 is CASNTDSGEQINEQFF. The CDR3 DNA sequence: TGTGCCAGCAATACGGATAGCGGGGAACAAATCAATGAGCAGTTCTTC.

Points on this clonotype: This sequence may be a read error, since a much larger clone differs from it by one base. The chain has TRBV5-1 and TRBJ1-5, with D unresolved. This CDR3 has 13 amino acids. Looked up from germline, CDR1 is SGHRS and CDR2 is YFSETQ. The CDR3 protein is CTSSLKRGQPQHF. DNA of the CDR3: TGCACCAGCAGCTTGAAACGGGGTCAGCCCCAGCATTTT.

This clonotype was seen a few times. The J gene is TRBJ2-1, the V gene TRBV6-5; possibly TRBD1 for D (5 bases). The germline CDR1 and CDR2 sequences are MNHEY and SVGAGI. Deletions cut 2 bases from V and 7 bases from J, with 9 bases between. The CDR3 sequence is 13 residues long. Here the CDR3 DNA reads TGTGCCAGCAGTTACCAAGGGGCAAATGAGCAGTTCTTC. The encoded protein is CASSYQGANEQFF.

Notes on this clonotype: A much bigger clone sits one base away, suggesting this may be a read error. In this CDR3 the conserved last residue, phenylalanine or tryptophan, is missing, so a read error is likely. CDR3: CASSPEGTGLDVGKLFS. CDR3 in DNA: TGTGCCAGCAGCCCCGAGGGGACAGGGCTTGACGTAGGGAAACTGTTTTCT. The chain uses TRBV5-3 and TRBJ1-4, with 9 bases lining up with TRBD1. TRBV5-3 is flagged as an ORF with uncertain function. The V and J ends lost 8 bases and 11 bases, in that order; junction bases with no gene match: 22. The CDR3 runs to 17 residues.

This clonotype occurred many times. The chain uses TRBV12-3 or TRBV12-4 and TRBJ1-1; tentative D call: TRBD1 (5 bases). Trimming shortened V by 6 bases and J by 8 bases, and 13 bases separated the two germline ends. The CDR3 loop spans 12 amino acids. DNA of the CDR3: TGTGCCAGCAGCTTGGGGGGACCCGAAGCTTTCTTT. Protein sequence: CASSLGGPEAFF.

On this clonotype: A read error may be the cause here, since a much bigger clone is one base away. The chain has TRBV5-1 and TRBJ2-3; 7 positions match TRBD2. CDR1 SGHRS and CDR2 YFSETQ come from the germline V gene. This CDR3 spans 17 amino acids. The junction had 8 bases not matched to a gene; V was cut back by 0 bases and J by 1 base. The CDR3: CASSLEYSLAGTDTQYF. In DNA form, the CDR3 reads TGCGCCAGCAGCTTGGAGTATAGCCTAGCGGGCACAGATACGCAGTATTTT.

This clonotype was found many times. CDR3 amino acids: CASSYGISGDTQYF. CDR3 nucleotide sequence: TGTGCCAGCAGTTACGGAATTTCGGGAGATACGCAGTATTTT. The chain links TRBV6-5 to TRBJ2-3, with unresolved D. Germline loops: CDR1 MNHEY, CDR2 SVGAGI. Trimming left V 2 bases short and J 5 bases short, with 11 bases between. CDR3 length: 14 amino acids.

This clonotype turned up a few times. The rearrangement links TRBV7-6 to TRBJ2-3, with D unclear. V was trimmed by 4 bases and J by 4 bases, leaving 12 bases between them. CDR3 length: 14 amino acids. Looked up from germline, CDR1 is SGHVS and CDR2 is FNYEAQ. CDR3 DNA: TGTGCCAGCAGCTCCTACTCTGGGTCAGATACGCAGTATTTT. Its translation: CASSSYSGSDTQYF.

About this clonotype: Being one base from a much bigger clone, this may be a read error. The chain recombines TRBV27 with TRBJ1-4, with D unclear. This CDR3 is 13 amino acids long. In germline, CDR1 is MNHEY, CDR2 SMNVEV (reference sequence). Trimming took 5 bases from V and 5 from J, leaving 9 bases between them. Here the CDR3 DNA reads TGTGCCAGCAGTCTCCAGACAAATGAAAAACTGTTTTTT. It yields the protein CASSLQTNEKLFF.

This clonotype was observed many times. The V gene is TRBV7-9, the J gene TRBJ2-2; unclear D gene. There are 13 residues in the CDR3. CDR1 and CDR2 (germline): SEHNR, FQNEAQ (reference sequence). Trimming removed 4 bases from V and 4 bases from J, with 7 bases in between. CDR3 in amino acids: CASSSALTGELFF. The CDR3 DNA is TGTGCCAGCAGCTCGGCCCTCACCGGGGAGCTGTTTTTT.

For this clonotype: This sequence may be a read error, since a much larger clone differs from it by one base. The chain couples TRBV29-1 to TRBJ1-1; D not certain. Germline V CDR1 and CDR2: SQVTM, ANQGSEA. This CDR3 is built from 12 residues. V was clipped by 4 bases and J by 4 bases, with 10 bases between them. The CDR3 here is CSVAWTSTEAFF. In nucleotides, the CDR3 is TGCAGCGTTGCCTGGACCTCCACTGAAGCTTTCTTT.

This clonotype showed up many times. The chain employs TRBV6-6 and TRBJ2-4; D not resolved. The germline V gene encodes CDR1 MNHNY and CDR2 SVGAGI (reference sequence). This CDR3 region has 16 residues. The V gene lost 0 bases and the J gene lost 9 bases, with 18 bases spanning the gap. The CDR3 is CASSYSSGGVLIIQYF. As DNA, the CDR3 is TGTGCCAGCAGTTACTCGAGTGGCGGTGTTTTGATCATTCAGTACTTC.

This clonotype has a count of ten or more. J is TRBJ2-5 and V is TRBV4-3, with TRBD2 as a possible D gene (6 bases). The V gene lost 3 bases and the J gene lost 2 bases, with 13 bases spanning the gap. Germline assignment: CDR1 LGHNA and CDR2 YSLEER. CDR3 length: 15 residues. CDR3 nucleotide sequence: TGCGCCAGCAGCCAGAGAGTAGCGGCACAAGAGACCCAGTACTTC. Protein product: CASSQRVAAQETQYF.

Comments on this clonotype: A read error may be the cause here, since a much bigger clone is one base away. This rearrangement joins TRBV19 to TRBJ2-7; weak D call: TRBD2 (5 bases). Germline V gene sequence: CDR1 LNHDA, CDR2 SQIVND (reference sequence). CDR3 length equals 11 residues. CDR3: CATEEGYERYF. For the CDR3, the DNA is TGTGCAACGGAGGAAGGTTACGAGCGGTACTTC. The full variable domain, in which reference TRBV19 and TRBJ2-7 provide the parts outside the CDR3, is DGGITQSPKYLFRKEGQNVTLSCEQNLNHDAMYWYRQDPGQGLRLIYYSQIVNDFQKGDIAEGYSVSREKKESFPLTVTSAQKNPTAFYLCATEEGYERYFGPGTRLTVT.

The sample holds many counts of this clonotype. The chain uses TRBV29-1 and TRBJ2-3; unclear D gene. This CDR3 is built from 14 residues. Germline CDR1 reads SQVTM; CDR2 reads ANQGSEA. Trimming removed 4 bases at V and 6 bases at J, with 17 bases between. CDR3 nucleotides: TGCAGCGTTGGCCCTTCTGCCATGATTGATACGCAGTATTTT. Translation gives CSVGPSAMIDTQYF.

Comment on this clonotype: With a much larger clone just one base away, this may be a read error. The CDR3 region has the DNA TGTGCCAGCAGTTCGGACAGGGGAACCTACGAGCAGTACTTC. It encodes CASSSDRGTYEQYF. The chain links TRBV12-3 or TRBV12-4 to TRBJ2-7; 9 bases are a match to TRBD1. V lost 4 bases and J lost 2; bases outside the gene matches: 3. CDR3 size: 14 residues.

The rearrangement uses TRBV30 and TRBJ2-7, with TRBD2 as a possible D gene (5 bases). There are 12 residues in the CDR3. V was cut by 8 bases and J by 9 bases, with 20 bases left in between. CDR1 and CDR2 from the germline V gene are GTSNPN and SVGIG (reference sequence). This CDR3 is CARTDVGIGQYF. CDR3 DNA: TGTGCCCGGACTGATGTAGGAATCGGGCAGTACTTC.